This T cell receptor (beta chain) derives from a study of metastatic and nonmetastatic thyroid tumors. Study information: Peripheral blood and tumor or nodule samples from malignant and benign thyroid patients were compared. General observations from the study: Malignant thyroid tumors reportedly had TCR beta diversity that was significantly higher than in benign nodules, in blood and tumor.

Thyroid surgery had not been preceded by any treatment in any patient. The authors' processing: CDR3 differences across clinicopathological groups were used to build a distant-metastasis classifier for papillary thyroid cancer. Using MiXCR, TCRdb reanalyzed the PCR reads. None of the V and J calls come from the authors' own analysis; TCRdb made them. The data contain about 23,000 clones, roughly a quarter of them seen just once; the ten biggest clones take up roughly an eighth. In regard to this clone: The target antigen is unknown.

Per germline, CDR1 DFQATT and CDR2 SNEGSKA (reference sequence). The CDR3 covers 13 residues. The germline V and J ends were trimmed by 5 bases and 4 bases, with 14 bases remaining between them. The chain uses TRBV20-1 and TRBJ1-2; D not resolved. This receptor was taken from a male donor with papillary thyroid cancer or a benign thyroid nodule (not recorded which). Some clones in this sample may be carry-over from other donors' samples. Sequencing used tumor tissue. The CDR3 spells CSASMVSGYGYTF. The CDR3 DNA is TGCAGTGCTTCTATGGTGTCGGGCTATGGCTACACCTTC.